This passage covers 8 T cell receptor beta chains from one sample sequenced in a study of shared clonotypes between healthy human individuals. The data were produced by immunoSEQ multiplex PCR, yet TCRdb's version contains in-frame clones alone and is incomplete. Of roughly 770,000 clones in the sample, approximately 96% are singletons; the top ten hold under 0.25%. The naive CD8 subset, CD45RO-negative cells positively selected for CCR7, excluded terminally differentiated effector memory CD45RA+ cells. The sample was naive CD8+ T cells sorted from blood. The receptors shown here come from a man younger than 40 in good health.

This chain joins TRBV4-3 and TRBJ2-7; D is undetermined. CDR3 length equals 14 residues. The ends were cut back, 4 bases at V and 1 base at J, with 11 bases in the middle. Germline V gives CDR1 LGHNA, CDR2 YSLEER. CDR3 amino acids: CASSPERGSYEQYF. The CDR3 nucleotides read TGCGCCAGCAGCCCAGAGAGAGGATCCTACGAGCAGTACTTC.

CDR3 residues: CASSAGDNSYNEQFF. The DNA for the CDR3 is TGTGCCAGCAGCGCAGGGGACAACTCCTACAATGAGCAGTTCTTC. The chain is built from TRBV5-5 and TRBJ2-1, with D possibly TRBD1 on 6 matching bases. Germline-derived CDR1 and CDR2 are SGHKS and YYEKEE (reference sequence). This CDR3 region has 15 residues. V lost 4 bases and J 0 bases, leaving 11 bases between the germline ends. The entire variable domain, with the rest obtained from reference TRBV5-5 and TRBJ2-1, is as follows: DAGVTQSPTHLIKTRGQQVTLRCSPISGHKSVSWYQQVLGQGPQFIFQYYEKEERGRGNFPDRFSARQFPNYSSELNVNALLLGDSALYLCASSAGDNSYNEQFFGPGTRLTVL.

The chain carries TRBV5-8 and TRBJ2-1; TRBD1 matches at 7 bases. Germline values: CDR1 SGHTS, CDR2 YDEGEE. CDR3 length: 14 residues. Losses at the gene ends were 7 bases for V and 2 bases for J; bases not matched to a gene: 6. The CDR3 DNA reads as TGTGCCAGCCTCCACAGGGGCACCTACAATGAGCAGTTCTTC. This encodes CASLHRGTYNEQFF.

The rearrangement links TRBV28 to TRBJ2-1; unclear D gene. Between the trimmed V and J ends, which lost 5 bases and 5 bases, there was a span of 10 bases. Germline loops: CDR1 MDHEN, CDR2 SYDVKM. The CDR3 contains 13 residues. The CDR3, as DNA: TGTGCCAGCAGTACGAGGATCGACAATGAGCAGTTCTTC. The encoded protein is CASSTRIDNEQFF.

A word on this clone: Germline and junction disagree at one end, which may indicate a read error. The chain links TRBV5-1 to TRBJ2-2, with D perhaps matching TRBD2 (6 bases). Germline V gene lookup returns CDR1 SGHRS and CDR2 YFSETQ. This CDR3 contains 15 residues. Written as DNA, the CDR3 is TGCACCAGCAGCTTGGAAGGGAGGAGCACCGGGGAGCTGTTTTTT. Its protein product is CTSSLEGRSTGELFF.

A remark on this clone: An end of the junction does not agree with germline; a read error may underlie this. CDR3 residues: CASTLQGQSYERYF. CDR3 bases: TGTGCCAGCACTCTCCAGGGACAAAGCTACGAGCGGTACTTC. The chain carries TRBV28 and TRBJ2-7, with D perhaps TRBD1 (6 bases). The CDR3 length is 14 residues. CDR1 and CDR2 (germline): MDHEN, SYDVKM.

A single count supports this clone. The chain combines TRBV6-1 with TRBJ2-7; 7 bases are a match to TRBD1. Germline V gives CDR1 MNHNS, CDR2 SASEGT. CDR3 size: 15 residues. Trimming removed 4 bases from V and 3 bases from J; junction bases left unmatched: 9. The CDR3 region has the DNA TGTGCCAGCAGTGGACCGACAGGGAGCGGCTACGAGCAGTACTTC. Encoded protein: CASSGPTGSGYEQYF.

This clone was found once. The V call is TRBV27, the J call TRBJ2-7; TRBD2 is a possible D gene (6 bases). In germline, CDR1 is MNHEY, CDR2 SMNVEV (reference sequence). V was trimmed by 2 bases and J by 0 bases, leaving 20 bases between them. The CDR3 length is 18 residues. In nucleotides, the CDR3 is TGTGCCAGCAGTTTAAAGGGAGGTAAGCACTCCCCCTCCTACGAGCAGTACTTC. This gives the protein CASSLKGGKHSPSYEQYF.